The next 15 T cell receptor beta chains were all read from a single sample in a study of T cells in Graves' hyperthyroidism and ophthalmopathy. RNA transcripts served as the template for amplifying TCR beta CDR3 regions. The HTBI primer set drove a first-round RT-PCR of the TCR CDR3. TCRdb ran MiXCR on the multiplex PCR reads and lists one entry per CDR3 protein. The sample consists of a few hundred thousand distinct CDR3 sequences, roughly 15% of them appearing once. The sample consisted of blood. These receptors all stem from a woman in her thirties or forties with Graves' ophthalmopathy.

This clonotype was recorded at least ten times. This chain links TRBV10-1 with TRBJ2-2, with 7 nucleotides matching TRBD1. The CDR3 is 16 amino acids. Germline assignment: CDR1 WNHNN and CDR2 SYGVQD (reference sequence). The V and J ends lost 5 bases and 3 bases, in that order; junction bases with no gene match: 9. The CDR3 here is CASSPLRGSDTGELFF. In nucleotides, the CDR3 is TGCGCCAGCAGTCCCCTCAGGGGGTCGGACACCGGGGAGCTGTTTTTT.

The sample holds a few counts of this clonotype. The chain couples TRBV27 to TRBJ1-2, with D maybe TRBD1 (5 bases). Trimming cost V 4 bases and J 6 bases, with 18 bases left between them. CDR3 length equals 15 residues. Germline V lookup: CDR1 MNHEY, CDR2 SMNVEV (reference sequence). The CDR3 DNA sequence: TGTGCCAGCAGTTCCCCGACCGGGGCGGTGGATGGCTACACCTTC. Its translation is CASSSPTGAVDGYTF.

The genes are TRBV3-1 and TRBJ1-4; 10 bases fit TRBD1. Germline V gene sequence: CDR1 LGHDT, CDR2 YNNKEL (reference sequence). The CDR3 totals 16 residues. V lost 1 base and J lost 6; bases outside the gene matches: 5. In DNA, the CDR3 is TGTGCCAGCAGCCAAGCCGGGACAGGGGTATATGAAAAACTGTTTTTT. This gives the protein CASSQAGTGVYEKLFF. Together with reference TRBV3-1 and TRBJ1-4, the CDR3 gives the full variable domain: DTAVSQTPKYLVTQMGNDKSIKCEQNLGHDTMYWYKQDSKKFLKIMFSYNNKELIINETVPNRFSPKSPDKAHLNLHINSLELGDSAVYFCASSQAGTGVYEKLFFGSGTQLSVL.

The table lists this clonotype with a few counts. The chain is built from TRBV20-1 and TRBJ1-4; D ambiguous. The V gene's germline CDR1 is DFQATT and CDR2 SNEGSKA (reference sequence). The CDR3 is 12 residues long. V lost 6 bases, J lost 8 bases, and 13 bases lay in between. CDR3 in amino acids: CSAQSSPEKLFF. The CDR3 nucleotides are TGCAGTGCCCAAAGCAGCCCGGAAAAACTGTTTTTT.

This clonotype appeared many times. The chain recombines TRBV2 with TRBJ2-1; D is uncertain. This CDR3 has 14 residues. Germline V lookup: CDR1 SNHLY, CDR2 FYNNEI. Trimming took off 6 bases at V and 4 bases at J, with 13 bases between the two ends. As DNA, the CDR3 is TGTGCCAGCAGGGGTTTCGGGTCGTACAATGAGCAGTTCTTC. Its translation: CASRGFGSYNEQFF.

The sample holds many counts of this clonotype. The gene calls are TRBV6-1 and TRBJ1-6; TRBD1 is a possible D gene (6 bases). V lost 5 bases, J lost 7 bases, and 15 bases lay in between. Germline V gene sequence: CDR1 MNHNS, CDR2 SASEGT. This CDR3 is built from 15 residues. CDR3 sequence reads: CASSWEQGGNSPLHF. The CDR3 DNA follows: TGTGCCAGCAGTTGGGAACAGGGAGGGAATTCACCCCTCCACTTT.

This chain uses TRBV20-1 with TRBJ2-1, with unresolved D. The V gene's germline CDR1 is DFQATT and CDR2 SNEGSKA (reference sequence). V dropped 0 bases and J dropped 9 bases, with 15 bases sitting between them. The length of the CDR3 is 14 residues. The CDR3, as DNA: TGCAGTGCTAGAGATCATCAAGGGATGGGTGAGCAGTTCTTC. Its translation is CSARDHQGMGEQFF.

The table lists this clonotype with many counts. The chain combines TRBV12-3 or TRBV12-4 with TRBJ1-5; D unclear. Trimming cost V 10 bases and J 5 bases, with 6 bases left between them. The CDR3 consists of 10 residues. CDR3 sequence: CATTDQPQHF. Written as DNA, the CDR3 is TGTGCCACAACAGATCAGCCCCAGCATTTT.

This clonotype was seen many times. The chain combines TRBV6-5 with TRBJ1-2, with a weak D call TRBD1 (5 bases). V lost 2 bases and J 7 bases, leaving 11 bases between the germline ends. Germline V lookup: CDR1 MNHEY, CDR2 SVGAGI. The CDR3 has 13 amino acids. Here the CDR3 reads CASSYAGGVGYTF. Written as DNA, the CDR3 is TGTGCCAGCAGTTACGCGGGGGGTGTTGGCTACACCTTC.

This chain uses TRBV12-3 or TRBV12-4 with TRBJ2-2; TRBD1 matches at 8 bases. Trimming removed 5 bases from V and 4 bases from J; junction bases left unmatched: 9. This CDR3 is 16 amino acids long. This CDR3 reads CASSRSGTGVTGELFF. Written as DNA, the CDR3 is TGTGCCAGCAGTCGATCCGGGACAGGCGTCACCGGGGAGCTGTTTTTT.

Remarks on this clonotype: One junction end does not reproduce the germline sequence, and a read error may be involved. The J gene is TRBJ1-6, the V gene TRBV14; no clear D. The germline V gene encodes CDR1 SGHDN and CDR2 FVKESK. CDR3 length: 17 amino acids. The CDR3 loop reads CAGSPDLALESKPPLHF. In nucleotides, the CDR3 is TGTGCCGGCAGCCCGGACCTGGCTTTGGAATCAAAGCCACCCCTCCACTTT.

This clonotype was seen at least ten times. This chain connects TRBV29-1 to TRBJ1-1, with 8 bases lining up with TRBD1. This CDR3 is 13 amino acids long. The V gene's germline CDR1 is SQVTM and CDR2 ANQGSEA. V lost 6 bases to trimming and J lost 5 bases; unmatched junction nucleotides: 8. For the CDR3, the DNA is TGCAGCGTCCGGACAGGGTCTGGTACTGAAGCTTTCTTT. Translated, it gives CSVRTGSGTEAFF.

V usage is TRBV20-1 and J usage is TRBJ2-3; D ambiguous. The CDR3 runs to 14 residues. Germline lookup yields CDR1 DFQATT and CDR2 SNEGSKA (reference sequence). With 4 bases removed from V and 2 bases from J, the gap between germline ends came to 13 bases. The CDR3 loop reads CSATPSVSTDTQYF. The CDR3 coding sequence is TGCAGTGCTACCCCATCGGTATCCACAGATACGCAGTATTTT.

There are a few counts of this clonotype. The CDR3 bases are TGCAGCGGAGGGGTGAACACTGAAGCTTTCTTT. Its protein product is CSGGVNTEAFF. The chain recombines TRBV29-1 with TRBJ1-1, with D perhaps TRBD1 (5 bases). V lost 7 bases to trimming and J lost 0 bases, with 6 bases between them. This CDR3 has 11 amino acids. CDR1 and CDR2 from the germline V gene are SQVTM and ANQGSEA.

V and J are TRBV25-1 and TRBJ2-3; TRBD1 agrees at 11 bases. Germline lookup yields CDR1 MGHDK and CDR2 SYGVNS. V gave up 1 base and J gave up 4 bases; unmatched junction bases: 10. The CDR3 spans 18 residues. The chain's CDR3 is CASSEWRGTGGEADTQYF. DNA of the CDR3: TGTGCCAGCAGTGAATGGCGGGGGACAGGGGGTGAGGCAGATACGCAGTATTTT. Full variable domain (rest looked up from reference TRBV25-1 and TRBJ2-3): EADIYQTPRYLVIGTGKKITLECSQTMGHDKMYWYQQDPGMELHLIHYSYGVNSTEKGDLSSESTVSRIRTEHFPLTLESARPSHTSQYLCASSEWRGTGGEADTQYFGPGTRLTVL.